This TCR beta chain derives from a study of cytomegalovirus exposure and HLA in healthy donors. Both 60 Vbeta primers and 13 Jbeta primers went into the PCR. Generated by immunoSEQ multiplex PCR, the TCRdb table keeps only in-frame clones and is missing some. Of some 130,000 clones in the sample, 75% to 85% were seen once. Regarding this clone: Its target is not known.

The CDR3 length is 14 residues. Germline V CDR1 and CDR2: SNHLY, FYNNEI. Trimming removed 6 bases from V and 2 bases from J, with 12 bases in between. Study conclusions and caveats: There were some public TCRs occurring in many donors, but most TCR sequences were rare. Judged likely to be a sequencing artifact was a cluster of highly shared sequence variants. A previous analysis found most TCR beta V segments productive roughly 87% or roughly 30% of the time.

V gene TRBV2 combines with J gene TRBJ2-3; D perhaps matches TRBD2 (6 bases). This TCR was sampled from a woman aged 40 to 55 in good health and CMV-seropositive. Sequencing used PBMCs. The chain's CDR3 is CASRATGLTDTQYF. CDR3 bases: TGTGCCAGCAGGGCCACGGGACTCACAGATACGCAGTATTTT.